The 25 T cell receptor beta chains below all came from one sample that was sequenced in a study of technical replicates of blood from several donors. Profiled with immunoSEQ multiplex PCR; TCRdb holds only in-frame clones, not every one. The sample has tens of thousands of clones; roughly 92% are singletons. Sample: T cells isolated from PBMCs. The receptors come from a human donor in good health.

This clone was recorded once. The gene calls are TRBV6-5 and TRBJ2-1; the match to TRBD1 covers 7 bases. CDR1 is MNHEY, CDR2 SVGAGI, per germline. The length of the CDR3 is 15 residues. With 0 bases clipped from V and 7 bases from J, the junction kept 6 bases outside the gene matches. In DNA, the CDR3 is TGTGCCAGCAGTTACTCGACAGGGCTTGGGAATGAGCAGTTCTTC. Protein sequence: CASSYSTGLGNEQFF.

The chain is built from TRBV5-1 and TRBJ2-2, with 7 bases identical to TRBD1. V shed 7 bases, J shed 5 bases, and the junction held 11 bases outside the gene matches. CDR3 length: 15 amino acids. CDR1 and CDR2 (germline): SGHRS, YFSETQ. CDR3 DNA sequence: TGCGCCAGCCAAAGACAGGGTCGCGGTACCGGGGAGCTGTTTTTT. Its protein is CASQRQGRGTGELFF.

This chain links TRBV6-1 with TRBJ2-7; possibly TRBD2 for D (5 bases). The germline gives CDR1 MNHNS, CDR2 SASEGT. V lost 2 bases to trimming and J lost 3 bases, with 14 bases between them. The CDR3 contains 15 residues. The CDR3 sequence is CASSEPPRRYYEQYF. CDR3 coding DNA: TGTGCCAGCAGTGAACCCCCTCGGAGGTACTACGAGCAGTACTTC.

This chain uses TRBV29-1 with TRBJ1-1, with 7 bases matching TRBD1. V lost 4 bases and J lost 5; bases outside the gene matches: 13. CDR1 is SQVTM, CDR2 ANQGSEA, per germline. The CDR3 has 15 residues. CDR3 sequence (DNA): TGCAGCGTTGCTATCGGAGGGACAGTAAGGACTGAAGCTTTCTTT. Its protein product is CSVAIGGTVRTEAFF.

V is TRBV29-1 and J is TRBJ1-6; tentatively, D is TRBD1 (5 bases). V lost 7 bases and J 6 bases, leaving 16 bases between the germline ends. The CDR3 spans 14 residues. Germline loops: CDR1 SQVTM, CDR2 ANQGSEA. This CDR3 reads CSAKGDRANSPLHF. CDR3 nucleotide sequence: TGCAGCGCGAAAGGAGACAGAGCTAATTCACCCCTCCACTTT.

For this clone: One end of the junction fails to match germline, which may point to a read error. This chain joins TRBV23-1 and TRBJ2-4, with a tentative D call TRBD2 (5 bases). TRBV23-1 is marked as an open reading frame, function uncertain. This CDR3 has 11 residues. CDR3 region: CASPIRRLRGF. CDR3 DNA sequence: TGCGCCAGCCCCATACGGCGCTTACGGGGCTTC.

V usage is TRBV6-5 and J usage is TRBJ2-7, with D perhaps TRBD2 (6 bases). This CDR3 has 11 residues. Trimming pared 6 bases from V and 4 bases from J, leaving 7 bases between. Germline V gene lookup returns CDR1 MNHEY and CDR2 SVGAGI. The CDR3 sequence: CASRLAYEQYF. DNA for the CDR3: TGTGCCAGCAGACTAGCTTACGAGCAGTACTTC.

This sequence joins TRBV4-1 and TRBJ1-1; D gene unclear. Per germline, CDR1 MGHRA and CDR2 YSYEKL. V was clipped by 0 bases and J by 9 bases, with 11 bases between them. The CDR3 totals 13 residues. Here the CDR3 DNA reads TGCGCCAGCAGCCAAGATCATAGCTGGAAAGCTTTCTTT. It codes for CASSQDHSWKAFF.

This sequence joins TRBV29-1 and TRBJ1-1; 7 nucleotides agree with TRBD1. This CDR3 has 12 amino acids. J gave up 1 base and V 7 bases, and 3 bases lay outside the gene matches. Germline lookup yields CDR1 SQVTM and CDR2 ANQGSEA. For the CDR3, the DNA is TGCAGCGCCCGACAGGGGAACACTGAAGCTTTCTTT. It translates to CSARQGNTEAFF.

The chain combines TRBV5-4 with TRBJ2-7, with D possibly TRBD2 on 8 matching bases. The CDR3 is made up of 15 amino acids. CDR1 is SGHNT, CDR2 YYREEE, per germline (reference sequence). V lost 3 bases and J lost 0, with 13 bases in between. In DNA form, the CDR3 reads TGTGCCAGCAGCTCGGGGGGGACAGACTCCTACGAGCAGTACTTC. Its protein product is CASSSGGTDSYEQYF.

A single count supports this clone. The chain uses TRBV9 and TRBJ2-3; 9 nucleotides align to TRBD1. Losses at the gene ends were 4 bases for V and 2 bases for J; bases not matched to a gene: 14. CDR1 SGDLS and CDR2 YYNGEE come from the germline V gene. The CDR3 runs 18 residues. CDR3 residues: CASSILAGTGLHTDTQYF. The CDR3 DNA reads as TGTGCCAGCAGCATTTTAGCCGGGACAGGGCTCCACACAGATACGCAGTATTTT.

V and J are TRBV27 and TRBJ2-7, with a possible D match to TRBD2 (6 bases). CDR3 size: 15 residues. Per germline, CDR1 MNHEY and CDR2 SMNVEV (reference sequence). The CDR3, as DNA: TGTGTCACGCTGGGGGGACGGTTTGACTCCTACGAGCAGTACTTC. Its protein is CVTLGGRFDSYEQYF.

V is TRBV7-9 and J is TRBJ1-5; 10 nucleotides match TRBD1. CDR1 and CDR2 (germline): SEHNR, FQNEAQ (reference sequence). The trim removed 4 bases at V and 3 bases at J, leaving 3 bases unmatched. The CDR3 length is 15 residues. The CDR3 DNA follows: TGTGCCAGCAGCTCCGGGACAGGGGCCAATCAGCCCCAGCATTTT. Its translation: CASSSGTGANQPQHF.

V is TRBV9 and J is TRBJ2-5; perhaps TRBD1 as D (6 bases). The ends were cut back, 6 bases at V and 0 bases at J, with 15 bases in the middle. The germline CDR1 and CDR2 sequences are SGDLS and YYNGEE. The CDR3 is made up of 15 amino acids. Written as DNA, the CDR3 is TGTGCCAGCAAGAGGGGGATAGGGTACCAAGAGACCCAGTACTTC. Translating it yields CASKRGIGYQETQYF.

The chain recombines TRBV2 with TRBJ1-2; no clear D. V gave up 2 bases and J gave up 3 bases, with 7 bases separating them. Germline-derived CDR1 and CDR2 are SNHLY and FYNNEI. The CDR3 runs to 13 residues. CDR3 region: CASSELAYYGYTF. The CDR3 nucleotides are TGTGCCAGCAGTGAACTGGCCTACTATGGCTACACCTTC.

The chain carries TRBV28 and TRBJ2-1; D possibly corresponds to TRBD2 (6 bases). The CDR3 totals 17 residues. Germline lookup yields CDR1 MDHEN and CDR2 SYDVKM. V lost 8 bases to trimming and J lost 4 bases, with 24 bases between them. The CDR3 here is CASRHAGITPSYNEQFF. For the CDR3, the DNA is TGTGCCAGCCGTCACGCGGGGATCACACCCTCGTACAATGAGCAGTTCTTC.

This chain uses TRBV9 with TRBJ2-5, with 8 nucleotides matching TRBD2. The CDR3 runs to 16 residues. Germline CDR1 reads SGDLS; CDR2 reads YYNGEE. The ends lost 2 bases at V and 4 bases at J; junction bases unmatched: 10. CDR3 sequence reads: CASSVGGAESGETQYF. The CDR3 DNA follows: TGTGCCAGCAGCGTCGGGGGGGCGGAGAGCGGAGAGACCCAGTACTTC. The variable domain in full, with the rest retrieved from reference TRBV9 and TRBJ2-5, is DSGVTQTPKHLITATGQRVTLRCSPRSGDLSVYWYQQSLDQGLQFLIQYYNGEERAKGNILERFSAQQFPDLHSELNLSSLELGDSALYFCASSVGGAESGETQYFGPGTRLLVL.

CDR3 region: CASISLGRDEQFF. In DNA form, the CDR3 reads TGTGCCAGCATCTCGCTTGGGAGGGATGAGCAGTTCTTC. The rearrangement uses TRBV28 and TRBJ2-1; 7 bases are a match to TRBD2. CDR3 size: 13 residues. Trimming removed 7 bases from V and 8 bases from J; junction bases left unmatched: 8. Germline V gene lookup returns CDR1 MDHEN and CDR2 SYDVKM.

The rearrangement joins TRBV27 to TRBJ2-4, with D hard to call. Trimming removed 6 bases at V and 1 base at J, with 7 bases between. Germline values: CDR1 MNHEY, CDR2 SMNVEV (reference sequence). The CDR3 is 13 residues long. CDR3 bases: TGTGCCAGCAGCCTCTCGGCCAAAAACATTCAGTACTTC. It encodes CASSLSAKNIQYF.

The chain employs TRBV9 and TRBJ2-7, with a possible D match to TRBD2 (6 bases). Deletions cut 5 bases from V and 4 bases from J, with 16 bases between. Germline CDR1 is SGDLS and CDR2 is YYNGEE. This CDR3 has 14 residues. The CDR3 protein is CASSDLAESYEQYF. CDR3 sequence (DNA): TGTGCCAGCAGTGACTTAGCGGAAAGTTACGAGCAGTACTTC.

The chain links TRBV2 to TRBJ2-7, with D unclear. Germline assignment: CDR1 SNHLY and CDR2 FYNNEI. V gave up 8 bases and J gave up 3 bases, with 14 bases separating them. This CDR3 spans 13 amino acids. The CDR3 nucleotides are TGTGCCAGCCGGTCCCCTGGGCGCTACGAGCAGTACTTC. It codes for CASRSPGRYEQYF.

The CDR3 sequence: CASSFGLTKETQYF. DNA of the CDR3: TGTGCCAGCAGCTTCGGACTTACAAAAGAGACCCAGTACTTC. J is TRBJ2-5 and V is TRBV5-6; D might be TRBD2 (5 bases). Germline V gene data show CDR1 as SGHDT and CDR2 as YYEEEE. Trimming took off 2 bases at V and 3 bases at J, with 11 bases between the two ends. This CDR3 is built from 14 residues.

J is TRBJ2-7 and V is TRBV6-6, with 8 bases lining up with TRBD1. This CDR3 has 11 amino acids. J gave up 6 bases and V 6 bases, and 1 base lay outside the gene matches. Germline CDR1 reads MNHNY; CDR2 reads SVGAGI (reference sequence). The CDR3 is CASRDRGEQYF. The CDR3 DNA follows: TGTGCCAGCAGAGACAGGGGCGAGCAGTACTTC.

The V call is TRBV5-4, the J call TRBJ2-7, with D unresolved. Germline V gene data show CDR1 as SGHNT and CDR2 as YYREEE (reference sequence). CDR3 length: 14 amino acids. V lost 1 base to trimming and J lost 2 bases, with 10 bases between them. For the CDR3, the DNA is TGTGCCAGCAGCTTGAATACGGTCCCCTACGAGCAGTACTTC. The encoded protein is CASSLNTVPYEQYF.

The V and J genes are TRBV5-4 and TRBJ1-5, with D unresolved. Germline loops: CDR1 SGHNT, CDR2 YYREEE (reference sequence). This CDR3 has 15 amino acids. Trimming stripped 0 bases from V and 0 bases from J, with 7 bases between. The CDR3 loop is CASSLDGNSNQPQHF. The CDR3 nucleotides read TGTGCCAGCAGCTTGGACGGTAATAGCAATCAGCCCCAGCATTTT. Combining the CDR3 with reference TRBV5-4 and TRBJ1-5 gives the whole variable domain ETGVTQSPTHLIKTRGQQVTLRCSSQSGHNTVSWYQQALGQGPQFIFQYYREEENGRGNFPPRFSGLQFPNYSSELNVNALELDDSALYLCASSLDGNSNQPQHFGDGTRLSIL.